This note documents a single T cell receptor beta chain sequence. It lacks a known antigen. No qualities accompany the bases; no much larger clone lies one base away. The sample comes from a study of blood T cell repertoires in COVID-19 (dated by TCRdb to 2020 to 2021). Regarding the complete study: Samples covering the acute and convalescent phases of COVID-19 were provided by collaborators in the United States, Italy and Spain. The prospective study material was composed of cDNA or gDNA derived from T cells, B-cell-depleted T cells, or PBMCs. Deeply sampled blood TCRbeta repertoires from subjects exposed to, actively infected with, or recovered from COVID-19 were included in the dataset. The repertoires were released in a freely available public database intended as a resource for research on the immune response to SARS-CoV-2. Samples came from the ongoing ImmuneRACE study (first 160 participants) plus 1,254 subjects from 6 global collaborators. The sample metadata nearly always contained a de-identified subject ID, COVID-19 status, age in years and sex. Where HLA class I and class II types were available, the types were taken from metadata supplied by the sample provider, not from assay-based typing.

The germline V gene yields SGHRS for CDR1 and YFSETQ for CDR2. The CDR3 sequence holds 15 residues, the cysteine and phenylalanine included. This entry keeps only the CDR3 DNA: 45 bases, framed from base 1. Between the V and J ends, shortened by 1 base and 6 bases respectively, the junction contains 14 bases. The collaborating institutions used their own protocols to collect whole blood in K2EDTA tubes. For TCRbeta analysis, collaborator samples were shipped as frozen whole blood, as isolated PBMCs, or as DNA extracted from either sample type. TCRbeta CDR3 regions were amplified from genomic DNA by means of the immunoSEQ Assay, a bias-controlled multiplex PCR. Regarding the original processing steps: Nucleated cell counts per sample were estimated from amplification of reference gene primers within the assay. Sequence reads were collapsed and filtered to measure the absolute abundance of every unique TCRbeta CDR3 rearrangement. For each sample, productive Simpson clonality was calculated as the square root of Simpson's diversity index across productive rearrangements. Drawn from immuneACCESS, this table holds only the in-frame rearrangements with V and J called that TCRdb kept. Clones are partly lost; checked studies trace under half to an unresolved V gene and leave the rest unexplained. V and J calls plus clone size are reproduced from that table; the DNA served to infer D and trimming. The sample has around 220,000 clones on record, approximately 78% of them singletons. The ten largest clones add up to about 10% of the sample.

What the work shows at the level of the full study, not this receptor alone: How much clinical and demographic metadata was included differed by source and by participant, and the metadata was provided uncurated.

The V gene is TRBV5-1 and the J gene is TRBJ2-4, and TRBD2 may be the D gene, going by 5 matching bases. This sequence was found in a woman of 80 years or more with acute or convalescent COVID-19. The sample was peripheral blood. The CDR3 region reads CASSLTIGGGNIQYF. The nucleotide sequence is given as TGCGCCAGCAGCTTGACGATTGGCGGAGGAAACATTCAGTACTTC.